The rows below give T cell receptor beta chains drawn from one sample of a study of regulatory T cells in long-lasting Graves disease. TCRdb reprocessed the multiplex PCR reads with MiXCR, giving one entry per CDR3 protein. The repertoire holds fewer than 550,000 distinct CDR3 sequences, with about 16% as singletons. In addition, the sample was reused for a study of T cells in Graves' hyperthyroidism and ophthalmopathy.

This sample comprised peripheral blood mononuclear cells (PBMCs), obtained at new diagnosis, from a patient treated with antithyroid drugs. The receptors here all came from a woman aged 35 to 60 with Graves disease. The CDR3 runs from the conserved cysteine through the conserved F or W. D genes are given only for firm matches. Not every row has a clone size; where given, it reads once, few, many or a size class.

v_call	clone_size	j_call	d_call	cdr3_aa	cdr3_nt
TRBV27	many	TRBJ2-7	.	CASSPNQAEDSGGYEQYF	TGTGCCAGCAGCCCCAACCAGGCGGAGGACAGTGGGGGCTACGAGCAGTACTTC
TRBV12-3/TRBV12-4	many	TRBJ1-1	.	CASRYSPANTEAFF	TGTGCCAGCCGATACAGCCCAGCGAACACTGAAGCTTTCTTT
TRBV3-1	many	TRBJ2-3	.	CASSPTLVDTDTQYF	TGTGCCAGCAGCCCCACCCTAGTTGATACAGATACGCAGTATTTT
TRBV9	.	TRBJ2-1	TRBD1	CASSVGDRVSYNEQFF	TGTGCCAGCAGCGTAGGGGACAGGGTATCCTACAATGAGCAGTTCTTC
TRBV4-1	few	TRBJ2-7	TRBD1	CASSPGQGRRIEQYF	TGCGCCAGCAGCCCCGGACAGGGGAGGAGGATCGAGCAGTACTTC
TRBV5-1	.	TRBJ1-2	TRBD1	CASSLGQGIYGYTF	TGCGCCAGCAGCTTGGGACAGGGAATTTACGGCTACACCTTC
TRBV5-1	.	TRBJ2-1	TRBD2	CASSLSPTLAGGWDEQFF	TGCGCCAGCAGCTTAAGCCCGACTCTAGCGGGGGGGTGGGATGAGCAGTTCTTC
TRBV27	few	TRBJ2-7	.	CASSFKGGPYEQYF	TGTGCCAGCAGTTTCAAGGGGGGGCCCTACGAGCAGTACTTC
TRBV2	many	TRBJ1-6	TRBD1	CASQNWDRGSPLHF	TGTGCCAGCCAAAACTGGGACAGGGGTTCACCCCTCCACTTT
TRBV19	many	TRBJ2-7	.	CASSTQGGYEQYF	TGTGCCAGTAGTACCCAAGGAGGGTACGAGCAGTACTTC
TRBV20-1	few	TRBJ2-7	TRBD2	CSAPSAGGPDEQYF	TGCAGTGCTCCTTCTGCGGGGGGCCCCGACGAGCAGTACTTC
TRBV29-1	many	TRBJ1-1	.	CSVYLAPGGTEAFF	TGCAGCGTGTACCTGGCGCCTGGGGGCACTGAAGCTTTCTTT
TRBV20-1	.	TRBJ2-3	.	CSARRGSGVGGTDTQYF	TGCAGTGCCCGGAGGGGGTCAGGGGTCGGGGGCACAGATACGCAGTATTTT
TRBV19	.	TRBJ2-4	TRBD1	CASSIKGQGDLAKNIQYF	TGTGCCAGTAGTATAAAAGGACAGGGGGACTTAGCCAAAAACATTCAGTACTTC
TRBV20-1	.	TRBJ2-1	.	CSARKGSMNEQFF	TGCAGTGCTAGAAAGGGCAGTATGAATGAGCAGTTCTTC
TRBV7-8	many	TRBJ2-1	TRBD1	CASSLEGAQFF	TGTGCCAGCAGCTTAGAGGGGGCGCAGTTCTTC
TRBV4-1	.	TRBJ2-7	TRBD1	CASSLTWDRDTYEQYF	TGCGCCAGCAGCCTTACTTGGGACAGGGACACCTACGAGCAGTACTTC
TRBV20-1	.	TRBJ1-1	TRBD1	CSATDRGRALNTEAFF	TGCAGTGCTACCGACAGGGGGCGCGCCCTGAACACTGAAGCTTTCTTT
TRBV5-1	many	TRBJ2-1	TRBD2	CASSSSGGAGNEQFF	TGCGCCAGCAGCTCTAGCGGGGGGGCGGGGAATGAGCAGTTCTTC
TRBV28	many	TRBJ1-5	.	CASSYLRSGNQPQHF	TGTGCCAGCAGTTATTTACGTAGCGGCAATCAGCCCCAGCATTTT
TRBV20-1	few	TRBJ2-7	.	CSASRYRDEQYF	TGCAGTGCTAGCCGGTACAGGGACGAGCAGTACTTC
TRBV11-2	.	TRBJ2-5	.	CASSFLGTQETQYF	TGTGCCAGCAGCTTTCTAGGAACCCAAGAGACCCAGTACTTC
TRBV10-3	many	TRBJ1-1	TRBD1	CAIKGEAGGFGTEAFF	TGTGCCATCAAGGGTGAGGCAGGGGGCTTTGGCACTGAAGCTTTCTTT
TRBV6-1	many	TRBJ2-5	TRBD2	CATGLAGGETQYF	TGTGCCACCGGACTAGCGGGGGGGGAGACCCAGTACTTC
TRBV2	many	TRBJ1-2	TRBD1	CASREDRGLYGYTF	TGTGCCAGCAGAGAGGACAGGGGGCTTTATGGCTACACCTTC
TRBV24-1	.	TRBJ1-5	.	CATSEGGTASNQPQHF	TGTGCCACCAGTGAAGGTGGGACTGCTAGCAATCAGCCCCAGCATTTT
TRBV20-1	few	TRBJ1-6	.	CSARRTAGSYNSPLHF	TGCAGTGCTAGAAGGACAGCTGGCTCCTATAATTCACCCCTCCACTTT
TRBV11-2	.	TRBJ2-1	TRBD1	CASSWTGSDNEQFF	TGTGCCAGCAGCTGGACAGGTTCGGACAATGAGCAGTTCTTC
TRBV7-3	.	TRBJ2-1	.	CASSLNGRSSYNEQFF	TGTGCCAGCAGCTTAAATGGAAGGAGCTCCTACAATGAGCAGTTCTTC
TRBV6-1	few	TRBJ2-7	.	CASSLGSTYEQYF	TGTGCCAGCAGCCTCGGGTCCACCTACGAGCAGTACTTC
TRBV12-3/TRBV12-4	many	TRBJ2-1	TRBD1	CASRRRTGDSVNEQFF	TGTGCCAGCCGGCGCAGGACAGGGGATTCGGTAAATGAGCAGTTCTTC
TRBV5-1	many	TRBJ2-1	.	CASSPRQPSYNEQFF	TGCGCCAGCAGCCCCCGGCAGCCGTCCTACAATGAGCAGTTCTTC
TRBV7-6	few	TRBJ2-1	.	CASSLAAGTPGNEQFF	TGTGCCAGCAGCTTAGCGGCCGGGACCCCCGGCAATGAGCAGTTCTTC
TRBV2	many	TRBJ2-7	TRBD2	CASRTSVFSEQYF	TGTGCCAGTCGGACTAGCGTCTTTAGCGAGCAGTACTTC
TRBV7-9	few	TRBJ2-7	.	CASSLAQPRPPQNVNYEQYF	TGTGCCAGCAGCTTAGCGCAGCCCCGGCCCCCCCAAAACGTAAACTACGAGCAGTACTTC
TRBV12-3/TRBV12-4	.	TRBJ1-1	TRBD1	CASSYTGGAGNTEAFF	TGTGCCAGCAGTTACACAGGGGGTGCTGGAAACACTGAAGCTTTCTTT
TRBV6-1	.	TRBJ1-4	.	CASTLTVGGNEKLFF	TGTGCCAGCACCCTAACGGTGGGGGGCAACGAAAAACTGTTTTTT